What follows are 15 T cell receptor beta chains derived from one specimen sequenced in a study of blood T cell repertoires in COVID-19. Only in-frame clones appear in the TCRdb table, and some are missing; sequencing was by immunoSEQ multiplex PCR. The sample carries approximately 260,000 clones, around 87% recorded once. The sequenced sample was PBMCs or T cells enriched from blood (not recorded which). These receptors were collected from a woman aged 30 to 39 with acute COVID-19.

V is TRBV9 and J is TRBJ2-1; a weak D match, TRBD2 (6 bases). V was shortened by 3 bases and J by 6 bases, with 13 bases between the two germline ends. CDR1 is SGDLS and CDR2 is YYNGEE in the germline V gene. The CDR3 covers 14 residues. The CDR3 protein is CASSAGPSANEQFF. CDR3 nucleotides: TGTGCCAGCAGCGCCGGGCCTAGCGCCAATGAGCAGTTCTTC.

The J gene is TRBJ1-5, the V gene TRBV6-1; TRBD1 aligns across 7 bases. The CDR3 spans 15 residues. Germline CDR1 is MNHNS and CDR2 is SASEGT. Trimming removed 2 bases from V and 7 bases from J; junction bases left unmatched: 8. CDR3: CASSEPTGIGQPQHF. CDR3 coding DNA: TGTGCCAGCAGTGAACCGACAGGGATCGGGCAGCCCCAGCATTTT.

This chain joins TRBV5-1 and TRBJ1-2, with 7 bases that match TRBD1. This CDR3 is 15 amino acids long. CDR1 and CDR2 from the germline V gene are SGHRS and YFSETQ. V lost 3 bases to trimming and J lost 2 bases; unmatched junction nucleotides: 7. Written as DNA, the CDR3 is TGCGCCAGCAGCTGGACTACAGGGGACAACTATGGCTACACCTTC. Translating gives CASSWTTGDNYGYTF.

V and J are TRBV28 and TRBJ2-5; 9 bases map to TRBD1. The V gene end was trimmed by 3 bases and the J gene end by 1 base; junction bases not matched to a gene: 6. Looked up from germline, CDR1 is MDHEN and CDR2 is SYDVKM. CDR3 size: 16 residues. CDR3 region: CASSFSGQGSQETQYF. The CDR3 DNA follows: TGTGCCAGCAGTTTCTCGGGACAGGGATCCCAAGAGACCCAGTACTTC.

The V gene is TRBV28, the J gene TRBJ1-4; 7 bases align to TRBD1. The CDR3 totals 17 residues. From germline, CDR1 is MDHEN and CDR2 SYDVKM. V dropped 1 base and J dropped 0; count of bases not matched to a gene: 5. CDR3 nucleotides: TGTGCCAGCAGTTTATCGGGCGGGACAGCAACTAATGAAAAACTGTTTTTT. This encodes CASSLSGGTATNEKLFF.

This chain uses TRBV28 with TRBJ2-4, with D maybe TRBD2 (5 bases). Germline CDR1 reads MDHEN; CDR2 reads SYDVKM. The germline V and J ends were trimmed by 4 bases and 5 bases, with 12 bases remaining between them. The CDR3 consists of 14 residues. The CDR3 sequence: CASSWSGGQNIQYF. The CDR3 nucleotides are TGTGCCAGCAGTTGGAGCGGCGGGCAAAACATTCAGTACTTC.

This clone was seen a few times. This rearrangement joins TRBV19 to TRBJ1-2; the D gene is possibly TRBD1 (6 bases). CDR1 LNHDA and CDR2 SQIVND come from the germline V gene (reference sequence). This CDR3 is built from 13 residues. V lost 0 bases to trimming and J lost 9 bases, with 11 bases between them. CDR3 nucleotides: TGTGCCAGTAGTATAGACCAGGGGAGAAGCTACACCTTC. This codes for CASSIDQGRSYTF. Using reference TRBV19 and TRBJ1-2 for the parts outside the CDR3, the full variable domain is DGGITQSPKYLFRKEGQNVTLSCEQNLNHDAMYWYRQDPGQGLRLIYYSQIVNDFQKGDIAEGYSVSREKKESFPLTVTSAQKNPTAFYLCASSIDQGRSYTFGSGTRLTVV.

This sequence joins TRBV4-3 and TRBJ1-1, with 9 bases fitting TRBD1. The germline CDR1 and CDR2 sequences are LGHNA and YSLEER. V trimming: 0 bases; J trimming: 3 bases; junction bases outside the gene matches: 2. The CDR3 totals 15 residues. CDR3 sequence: CASSQEDRGYTEAFF. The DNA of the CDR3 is TGCGCCAGCAGCCAAGAAGACAGGGGGTACACTGAAGCTTTCTTT.

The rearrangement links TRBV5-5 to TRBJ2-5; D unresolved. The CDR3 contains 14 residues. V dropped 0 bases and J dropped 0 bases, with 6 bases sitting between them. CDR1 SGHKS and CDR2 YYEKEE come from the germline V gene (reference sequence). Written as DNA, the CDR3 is TGTGCCAGCAGCTTGGGTACTAACCAAGAGACCCAGTACTTC. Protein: CASSLGTNQETQYF.

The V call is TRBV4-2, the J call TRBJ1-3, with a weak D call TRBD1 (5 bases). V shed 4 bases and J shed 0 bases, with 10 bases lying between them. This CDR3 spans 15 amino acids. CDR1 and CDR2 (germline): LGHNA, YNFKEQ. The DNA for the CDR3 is TGTGCCAGCAGCCGGACACAAAACTCTGGAAACACCATATATTTT. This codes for CASSRTQNSGNTIYF.

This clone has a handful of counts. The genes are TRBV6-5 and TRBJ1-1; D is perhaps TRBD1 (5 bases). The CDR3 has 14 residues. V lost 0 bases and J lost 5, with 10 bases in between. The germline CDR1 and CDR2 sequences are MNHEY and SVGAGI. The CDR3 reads CASSYSGEGTEAFF. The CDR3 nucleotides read TGTGCCAGCAGTTACTCAGGGGAAGGAACTGAAGCTTTCTTT.

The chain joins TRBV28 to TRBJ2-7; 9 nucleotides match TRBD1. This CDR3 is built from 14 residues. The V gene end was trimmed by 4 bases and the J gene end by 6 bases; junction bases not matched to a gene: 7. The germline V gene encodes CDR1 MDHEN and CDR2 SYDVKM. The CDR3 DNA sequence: TGTGCCAGCAGTTCGACCGGGACAGGGTTCGAGCAGTACTTC. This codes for CASSSTGTGFEQYF.

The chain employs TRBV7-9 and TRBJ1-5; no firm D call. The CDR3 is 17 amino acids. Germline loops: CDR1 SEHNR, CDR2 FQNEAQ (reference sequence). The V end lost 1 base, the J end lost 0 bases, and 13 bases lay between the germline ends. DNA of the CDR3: TGTGCCAGCAGCTTAGGTCTTTCGGGTCTTAGCAATCAGCCCCAGCATTTT. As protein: CASSLGLSGLSNQPQHF.

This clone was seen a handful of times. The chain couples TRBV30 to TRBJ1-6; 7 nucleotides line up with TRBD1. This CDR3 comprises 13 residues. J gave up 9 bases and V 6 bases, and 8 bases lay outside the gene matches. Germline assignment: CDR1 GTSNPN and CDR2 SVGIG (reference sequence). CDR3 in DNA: TGTGCCTGCGCCACAGGGGCAGTTTCACCCCTCCACTTT. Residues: CACATGAVSPLHF.

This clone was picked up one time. The CDR3 nucleotides read TGTGCCAGTAGTATAGAATTTGGTAGAGATGAAAAACTGTTTTTT. Translating gives CASSIEFGRDEKLFF. The J gene is TRBJ1-4, the V gene TRBV19, with D uncertain. CDR1 and CDR2 from the germline V gene are LNHDA and SQIVND (reference sequence). There are 15 residues in the CDR3. Trimming removed 0 bases from V and 6 bases from J, with 11 bases in between.